One sample yielded the 9 T cell receptor beta chains listed below, sequenced in a study of OX40 agonist ivuxolimab in advanced cancers. The method was immunoSEQ multiplex PCR; TCRdb's version includes in-frame clones alone and lacks a portion of them. Of about 100,000 clones listed, over 75% are singletons. The sequencing used CD4+ or CD8+ T cells sorted from blood, collected in a trial of the OX40 agonist ivuxolimab. Source of these receptors: an adult with an advanced solid tumor such as melanoma, head and neck, liver or kidney cancer.

The chain is built from TRBV7-9 and TRBJ1-2; D is perhaps TRBD1 (6 bases). This CDR3 has 14 amino acids. Trimming took 4 bases from V and 4 from J, leaving 13 bases between them. In germline, CDR1 is SEHNR, CDR2 FQNEAQ (reference sequence). In DNA form, the CDR3 reads TGTGCCAGCAGCTCCAACACAGGGATCTATGGCTACACCTTC. It is translated as CASSSNTGIYGYTF.

The V gene is TRBV7-7, the J gene TRBJ2-3; D possibly matches TRBD1 or TRBD2 (5 bases each). Trimming stripped 1 base from V and 0 bases from J, with 8 bases between. Germline V gives CDR1 SSHAT, CDR2 FNYEAQ (reference sequence). The CDR3 sequence is 15 residues long. CDR3 DNA sequence: TGTGCCAGCAGCTTAGATGGGGGAAGCACAGATACGCAGTATTTT. Residues: CASSLDGGSTDTQYF.

Comments on this clone: Germline is not matched at one junction end, which may reflect a read error. V and J are TRBV4-1 and TRBJ2-6; the D gene is possibly TRBD2 (5 bases). This CDR3 comprises 15 residues. The germline CDR1 and CDR2 sequences are MGHRA and YSYEKL. This CDR3 reads CASTQRGSGANVLTF. CDR3 in DNA: TGCGCCAGCACCCAACGGGGATCTGGGGCCAACGTCCTGACTTTC.

The table lists this clone with a count of one. The chain couples TRBV6-1 to TRBJ1-2; 10 nucleotides match TRBD1. The CDR3 consists of 15 residues. V dropped 4 bases and J dropped 2; count of bases not matched to a gene: 4. The V gene's germline CDR1 is MNHNS and CDR2 SASEGT. The CDR3 DNA sequence: TGTGCCAGCAGTGTTGGGACAGGGGACAACTATGGCTACACCTTC. Translated, it gives CASSVGTGDNYGYTF.

The chain has TRBV7-2 and TRBJ2-2; perhaps TRBD2 as D (5 bases). CDR3 length: 17 amino acids. From germline, CDR1 is SGHTA and CDR2 FQGNSA. Trimming left V 0 bases short and J 5 bases short, with 16 bases between. CDR3 loop: CASSLALSLAGTGELFF. The CDR3 DNA follows: TGTGCCAGCAGCTTAGCGCTAAGCCTAGCAGGAACCGGGGAGCTGTTTTTT.

The CDR3 DNA reads TGTGCCAGTAAAGGTGACTGGGGCGGCTACACCTTC. This translates into CASKGDWGGYTF. The J gene is TRBJ1-2, the V gene TRBV19, with D possibly being TRBD1 (5 bases). The CDR3 runs to 12 residues. Germline V gives CDR1 LNHDA, CDR2 SQIVND (reference sequence). V gave up 7 bases and J gave up 8 bases, with 14 bases separating them. The whole variable domain, remainder taken from reference TRBV19 and TRBJ1-2, is DGGITQSPKYLFRKEGQNVTLSCEQNLNHDAMYWYRQDPGQGLRLIYYSQIVNDFQKGDIAEGYSVSREKKESFPLTVTSAQKNPTAFYLCASKGDWGGYTFGSGTRLTVV.

The chain couples TRBV5-1 to TRBJ2-1, with a tentative D call TRBD2 (5 bases). The V and J ends lost 4 bases and 3 bases respectively, with 11 bases between them. Per the germline V gene, CDR1 is SGHRS and CDR2 is YFSETQ. This CDR3 comprises 14 residues. CDR3 in DNA: TGCGCCAGCAGCGAGGGCCCAGACTACAATGAGCAGTTCTTC. It yields the protein CASSEGPDYNEQFF. The variable domain in full, completed from reference TRBV5-1 and TRBJ2-1, reads KAGVTQTPRYLIKTRGQQVTLSCSPISGHRSVSWYQQTPGQGLQFLFEYFSETQRNKGNFPGRFSGRQFSNSRSEMNVSTLELGDSALYLCASSEGPDYNEQFFGPGTRLTVL.

This clone is a singleton in its sample. This chain connects TRBV6-1 to TRBJ2-2; the D gene is possibly TRBD2 (5 bases). The V gene's germline CDR1 is MNHNS and CDR2 SASEGT. This CDR3 is built from 12 residues. V dropped 5 bases and J dropped 7 bases, with 8 bases sitting between them. The CDR3: CASSRGNGELFF. Here the CDR3 DNA reads TGTGCCAGCAGTCGAGGGAACGGGGAGCTGTTTTTT.

This chain links TRBV27 with TRBJ2-7, with 7 bases lining up with TRBD1. V dropped 2 bases and J dropped 3; count of bases not matched to a gene: 1. CDR1 is MNHEY, CDR2 SMNVEV, per germline (reference sequence). The CDR3 has 13 residues. CDR3 protein: CASSLRGRYEQYF. The CDR3 DNA is TGTGCCAGCAGTTTAAGGGGGCGCTACGAGCAGTACTTC.